The clone carrying this T cell receptor beta chain appeared a few times. Its antigen is undetermined. The ends lost 3 bases at V and 4 bases at J; junction bases unmatched: 9. CDR1 is LNHDA, CDR2 SQIVND, per germline (reference sequence). The CDR3 totals 15 residues. PCR was performed using 60 Vbeta and 13 Jbeta primers. In the original workflow: A later analysis tallied about 80 million unique TCR beta chains, about 11 million of them shared. Assay: immunoSEQ multiplex PCR; the TCRdb copy retains only in-frame clones and omits some. The V and J calls and clone size were taken over from that table, and D and trimming were inferred from the DNA. The table lists roughly 98,000 clones, 75% to 85% of them singletons. The data are from a study of cytomegalovirus exposure and HLA in healthy donors. Study findings and constraints: Researchers reported from a later analysis that most CMV-associated TCR beta chains appeared HLA-restricted. Beyond CMV serostatus, there was no information to go on about immune exposure. Roughly even sequencing depth across donors was the assumption behind the presence/absence analyses.

What was sequenced was PBMCs. The sequence was collected from a young man in good health and CMV-seropositive. The J gene is TRBJ2-7, the V gene TRBV19; 7 nucleotides agree with TRBD1. The DNA for the CDR3 is TGTGCCAGTAGTATCAGCGCAGGGGGTTTATACGAGCAGTACTTC. Amino acid sequence: CASSISAGGLYEQYF.